This TCR beta chain was captured in a study of cytomegalovirus exposure and HLA in healthy donors. Points from the study as a whole: Listed as cytomegalovirus-associated were more than 150 TCR beta chains. Confirmation was obtained in vitro that a few CMV-associated chains are specific for CMV antigens.

The germline gives CDR1 MNHEY, CDR2 SVGAGI. V gave up 3 bases and J gave up 7 bases, with 13 bases separating them. This CDR3 has 14 amino acids. As to this clone: The antigen is not known.

The primer mix had 60 Vbeta and 13 Jbeta primers. Method: immunoSEQ multiplex PCR; TCRdb's copy keeps in-frame clones and lacks some. The repertoire holds approximately 160,000 clones, with 82% as singletons. Sequencing used PBMCs. The receptor's source is a girl aged 2 to 10 in good health and CMV-seropositive. The gene calls are TRBV6-5 and TRBJ1-3; D is perhaps TRBD1 (6 bases). The CDR3 DNA follows: TGTGCCAGCAGTTATGGGAAGGGGGGGAACACCATATATTTT. Translating it yields CASSYGKGGNTIYF.